What follows is one T cell receptor (beta chain) and its context. The data are from a study of cytomegalovirus exposure and HLA in healthy donors. Libraries were prepared by immunoSEQ multiplex PCR; TCRdb keeps only in-frame clonotypes and omits some of them. The sample contains 250,000 or so clones, approximately 90% of which appear only once. The V gene lost 4 bases and the J gene lost 1 base, with 10 bases spanning the gap. The CDR3 sequence is 14 residues long. CDR1 and CDR2 from the germline V gene are LNHDA and SQIVND (reference sequence). Sequenced sample: PBMCs. The chain couples TRBV19 to TRBJ1-1; unclear D gene. This receptor was taken from a man between 18 and 35 years old in good health and CMV-seronegative. The chain's CDR3 is CASSKRAQNTEAFF. In DNA form, the CDR3 reads TGTGCCAGTAGTAAAAGAGCGCAGAACACTGAAGCTTTCTTT.